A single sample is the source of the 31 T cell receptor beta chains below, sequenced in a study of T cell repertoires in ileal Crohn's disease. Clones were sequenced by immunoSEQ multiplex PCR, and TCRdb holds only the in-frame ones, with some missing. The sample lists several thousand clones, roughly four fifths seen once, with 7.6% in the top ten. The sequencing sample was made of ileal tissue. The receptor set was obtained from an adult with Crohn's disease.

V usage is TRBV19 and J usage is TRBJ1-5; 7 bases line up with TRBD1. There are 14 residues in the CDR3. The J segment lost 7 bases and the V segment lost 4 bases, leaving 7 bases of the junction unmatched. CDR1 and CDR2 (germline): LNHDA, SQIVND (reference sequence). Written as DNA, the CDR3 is TGTGCCAGTAGTAGGCAAGGGGGCGGCCAGCCCCAGCATTTT. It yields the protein CASSRQGGGQPQHF.

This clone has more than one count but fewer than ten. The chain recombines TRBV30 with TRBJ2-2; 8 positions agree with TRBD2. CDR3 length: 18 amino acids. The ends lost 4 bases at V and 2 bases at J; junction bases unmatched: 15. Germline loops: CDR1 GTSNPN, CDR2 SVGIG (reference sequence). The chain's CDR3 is CAWTGQISSGLNTGELFF. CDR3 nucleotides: TGTGCCTGGACTGGACAGATCTCTAGCGGGTTAAACACCGGGGAGCTGTTTTTT.

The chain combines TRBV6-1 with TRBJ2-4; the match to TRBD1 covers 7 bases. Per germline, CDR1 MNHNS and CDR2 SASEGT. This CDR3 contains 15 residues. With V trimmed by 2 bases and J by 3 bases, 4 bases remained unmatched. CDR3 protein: CASSERGLGKNIQYF. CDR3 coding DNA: TGTGCCAGCAGTGAAAGGGGGCTCGGCAAAAACATTCAGTACTTC.

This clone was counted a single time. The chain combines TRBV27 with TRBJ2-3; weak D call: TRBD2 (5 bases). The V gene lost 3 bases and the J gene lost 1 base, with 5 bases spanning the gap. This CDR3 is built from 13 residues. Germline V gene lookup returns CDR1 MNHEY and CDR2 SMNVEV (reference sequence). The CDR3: CASSFGGTDTQYF. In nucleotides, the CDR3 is TGTGCCAGCAGTTTCGGGGGCACAGATACGCAGTATTTT.

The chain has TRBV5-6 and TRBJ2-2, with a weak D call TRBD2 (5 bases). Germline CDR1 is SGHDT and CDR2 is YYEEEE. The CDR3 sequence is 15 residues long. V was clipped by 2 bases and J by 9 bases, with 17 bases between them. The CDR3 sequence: CASSFLRDPPRELFF. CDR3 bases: TGTGCCAGCAGCTTTTTGAGGGATCCCCCCCGGGAGCTGTTTTTT.

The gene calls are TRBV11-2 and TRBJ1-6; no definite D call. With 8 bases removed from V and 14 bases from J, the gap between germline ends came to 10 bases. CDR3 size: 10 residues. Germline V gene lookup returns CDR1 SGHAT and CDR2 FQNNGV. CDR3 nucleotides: TGTGCCAGCGGATCTCAGGCCCTCCACTTT. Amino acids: CASGSQALHF.

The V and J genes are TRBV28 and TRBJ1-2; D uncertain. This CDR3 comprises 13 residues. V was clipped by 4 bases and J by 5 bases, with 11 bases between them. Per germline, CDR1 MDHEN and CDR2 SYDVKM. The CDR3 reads CASSSTSPYGYTF. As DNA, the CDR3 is TGTGCCAGCAGTTCGACTAGTCCTTATGGCTACACCTTC.

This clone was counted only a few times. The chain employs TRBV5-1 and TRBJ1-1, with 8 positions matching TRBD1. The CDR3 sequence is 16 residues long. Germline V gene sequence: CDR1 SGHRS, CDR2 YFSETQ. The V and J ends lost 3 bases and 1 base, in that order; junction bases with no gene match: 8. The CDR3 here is CASSSGTGWRNTEAFF. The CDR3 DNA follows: TGCGCCAGCAGCTCGGGGACAGGCTGGAGGAACACTGAAGCTTTCTTT.

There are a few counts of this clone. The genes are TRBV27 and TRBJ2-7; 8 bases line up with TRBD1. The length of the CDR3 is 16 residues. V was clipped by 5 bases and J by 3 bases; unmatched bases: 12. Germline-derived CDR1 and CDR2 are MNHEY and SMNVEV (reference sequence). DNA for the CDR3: TGTGCCAGCAGTAGCAGCTTAACGACAGGGGACTACGAGCAGTACGTC. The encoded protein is CASSSSLTTGDYEQYV.

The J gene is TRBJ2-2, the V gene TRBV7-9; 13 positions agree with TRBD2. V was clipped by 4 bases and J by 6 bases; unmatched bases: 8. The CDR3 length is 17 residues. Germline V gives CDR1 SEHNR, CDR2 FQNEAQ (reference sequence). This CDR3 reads CASSSILAGGLAGELFF. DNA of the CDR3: TGTGCCAGCAGCTCAATACTAGCGGGAGGGTTGGCCGGGGAGCTGTTTTTT.

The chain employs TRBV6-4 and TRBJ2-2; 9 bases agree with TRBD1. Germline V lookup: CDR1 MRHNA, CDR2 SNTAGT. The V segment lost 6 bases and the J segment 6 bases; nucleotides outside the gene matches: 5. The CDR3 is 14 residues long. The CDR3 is CASRRGQGAGELFF. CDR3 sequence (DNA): TGTGCCAGCAGGCGGGGACAGGGTGCCGGGGAGCTGTTTTTT.

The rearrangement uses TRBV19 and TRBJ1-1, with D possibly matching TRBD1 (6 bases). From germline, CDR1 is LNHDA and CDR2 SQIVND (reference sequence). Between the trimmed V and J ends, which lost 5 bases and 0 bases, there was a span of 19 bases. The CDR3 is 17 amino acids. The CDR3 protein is CASSPGVGRGMNTEAFF. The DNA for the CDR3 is TGTGCCAGTAGTCCTGGGGTGGGGAGGGGGATGAACACTGAAGCTTTCTTT.

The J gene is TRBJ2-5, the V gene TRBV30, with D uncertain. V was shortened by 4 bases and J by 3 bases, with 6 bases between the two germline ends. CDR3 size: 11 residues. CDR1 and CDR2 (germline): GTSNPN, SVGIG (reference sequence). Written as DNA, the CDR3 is TGTGCCTGGACACTTAAAGAGACCCAGTACTTC. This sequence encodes CAWTLKETQYF.

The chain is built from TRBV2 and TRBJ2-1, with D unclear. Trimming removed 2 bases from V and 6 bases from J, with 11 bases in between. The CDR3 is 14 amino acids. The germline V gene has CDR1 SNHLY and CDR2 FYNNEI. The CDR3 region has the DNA TGTGCCAGCAGTGAAAATGTCCCCAGCAATGAGCAGTTCTTC. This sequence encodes CASSENVPSNEQFF.

In DNA form, the CDR3 reads TGTGCCAGCAGCCTGCGGGGGGGGACAAATAAAAAAGAGACCCAGTACTTC. Protein sequence: CASSLRGGTNKKETQYF. The rearrangement joins TRBV11-3 to TRBJ2-5; TRBD2 aligns across 9 bases. CDR3 length equals 17 residues. Germline V gives CDR1 SGHNT, CDR2 YENEEA. V dropped 5 bases and J dropped 3; count of bases not matched to a gene: 13.

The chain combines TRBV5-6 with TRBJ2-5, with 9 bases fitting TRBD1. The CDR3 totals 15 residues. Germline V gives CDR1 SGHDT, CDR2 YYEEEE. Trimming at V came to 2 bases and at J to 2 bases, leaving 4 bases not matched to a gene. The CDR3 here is CASSFWDRAQETQYF. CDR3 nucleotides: TGTGCCAGCAGCTTCTGGGACAGGGCTCAAGAGACCCAGTACTTC.

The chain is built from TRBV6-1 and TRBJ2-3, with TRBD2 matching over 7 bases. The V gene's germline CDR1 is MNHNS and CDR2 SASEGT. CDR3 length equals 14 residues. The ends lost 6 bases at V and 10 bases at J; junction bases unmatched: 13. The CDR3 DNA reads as TGTGCCAGCAGGGCTAGCGGCCGACCGGGGGCGCAGTATTTT. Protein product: CASRASGRPGAQYF.

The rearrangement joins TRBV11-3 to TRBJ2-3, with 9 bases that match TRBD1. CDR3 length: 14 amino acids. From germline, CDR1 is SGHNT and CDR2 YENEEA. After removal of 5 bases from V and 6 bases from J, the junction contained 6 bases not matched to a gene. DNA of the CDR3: TGTGCCAGCAGCCTAGGACAGGGGACGGATACGCAGTATTTT. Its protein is CASSLGQGTDTQYF.

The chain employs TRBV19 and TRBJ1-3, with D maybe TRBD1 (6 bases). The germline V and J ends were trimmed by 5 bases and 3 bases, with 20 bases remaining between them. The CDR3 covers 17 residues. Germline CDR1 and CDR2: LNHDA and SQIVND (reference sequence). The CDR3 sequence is CASSPTLTGIVGNTIYF. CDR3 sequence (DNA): TGTGCCAGTAGTCCGACTCTTACAGGGATCGTTGGAAACACCATATATTTT. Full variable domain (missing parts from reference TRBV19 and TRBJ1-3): DGGITQSPKYLFRKEGQNVTLSCEQNLNHDAMYWYRQDPGQGLRLIYYSQIVNDFQKGDIAEGYSVSREKKESFPLTVTSAQKNPTAFYLCASSPTLTGIVGNTIYFGEGSWLTVV.

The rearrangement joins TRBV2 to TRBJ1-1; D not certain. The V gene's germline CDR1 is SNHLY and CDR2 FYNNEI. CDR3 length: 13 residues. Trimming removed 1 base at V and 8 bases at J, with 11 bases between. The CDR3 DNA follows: TGTGCCAGCAGTGAAGTTAGAGGGCCCGAAGCTTTCTTT. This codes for CASSEVRGPEAFF.

CDR3 DNA: TGTGCCAGCAGCCGTGACAGGGCCTATGGCTACACCTTC. This encodes CASSRDRAYGYTF. The chain recombines TRBV6-5 with TRBJ1-2; 7 bases fit TRBD1. CDR1 MNHEY and CDR2 SVGAGI come from the germline V gene. The V segment lost 6 bases and the J segment 4 bases; nucleotides outside the gene matches: 5. This CDR3 has 13 amino acids.

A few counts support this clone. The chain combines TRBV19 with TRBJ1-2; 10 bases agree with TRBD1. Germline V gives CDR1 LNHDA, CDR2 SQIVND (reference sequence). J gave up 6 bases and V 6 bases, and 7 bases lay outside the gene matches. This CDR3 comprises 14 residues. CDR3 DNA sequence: TGTGCCAGTAGGGAGACAGGGGGCGTGAATGGCTACACCTTC. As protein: CASRETGGVNGYTF.

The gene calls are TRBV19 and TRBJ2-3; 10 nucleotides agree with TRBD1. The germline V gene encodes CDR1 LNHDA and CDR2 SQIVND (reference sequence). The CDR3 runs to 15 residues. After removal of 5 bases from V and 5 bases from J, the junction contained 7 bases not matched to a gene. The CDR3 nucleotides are TGTGCCAGTAGTCGACGTCGGGACAGGGGAGATACGCAGTATTTT. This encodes CASSRRRDRGDTQYF.

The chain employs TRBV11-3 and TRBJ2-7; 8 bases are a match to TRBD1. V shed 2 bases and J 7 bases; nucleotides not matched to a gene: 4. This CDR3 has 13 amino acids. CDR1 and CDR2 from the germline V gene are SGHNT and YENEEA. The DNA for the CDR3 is TGTGCCAGCAGCTTACAGGGGGCGAGTGAGCAGTACGTC. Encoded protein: CASSLQGASEQYV.

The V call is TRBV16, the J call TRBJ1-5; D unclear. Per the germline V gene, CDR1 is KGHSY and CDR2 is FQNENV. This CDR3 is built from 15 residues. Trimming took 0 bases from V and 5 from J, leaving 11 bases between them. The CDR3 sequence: CASSQSSPQDQPQHF. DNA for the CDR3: TGTGCCAGCAGCCAATCAAGCCCGCAGGATCAGCCCCAGCATTTT.

The CDR3 nucleotides read TGTGCCAGCAGCAAGCAGGGGAAGAACACTGAAGCTTTCTTT. It is translated as CASSKQGKNTEAFF. The chain is built from TRBV28 and TRBJ1-1; TRBD1 might be the D (6 bases). The germline gives CDR1 MDHEN, CDR2 SYDVKM. The CDR3 is made up of 14 amino acids. Trimming cost V 6 bases and J 1 base, with 12 bases left between them. Variable domain in full (rest from reference TRBV28 and TRBJ1-1): DVKVTQSSRYLVKRTGEKVFLECVQDMDHENMFWYRQDPGLGLRLIYFSYDVKMKEKGDIPEGYSVSREKKERFSLILESASTNQTSMYLCASSKQGKNTEAFFGQGTRLTVV.

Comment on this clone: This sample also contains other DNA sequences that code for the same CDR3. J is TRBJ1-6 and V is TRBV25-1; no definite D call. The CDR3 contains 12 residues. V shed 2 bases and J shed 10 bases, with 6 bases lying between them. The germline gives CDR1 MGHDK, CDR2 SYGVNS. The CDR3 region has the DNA TGTGCCAGCAGTGAACCGGGGTCACCCCTCCACTTT. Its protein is CASSEPGSPLHF.

CDR3 nucleotide sequence: TGTGCCAGCAGCCCCTCCGGGACACAGAACACTGAAGCTTTCTTT. Protein product: CASSPSGTQNTEAFF. The chain is built from TRBV6-5 and TRBJ1-1, with TRBD1 as a possible D gene (6 bases). From germline, CDR1 is MNHEY and CDR2 SVGAGI. This CDR3 is 15 amino acids long. V was clipped by 6 bases and J by 1 base, with 15 bases between them.

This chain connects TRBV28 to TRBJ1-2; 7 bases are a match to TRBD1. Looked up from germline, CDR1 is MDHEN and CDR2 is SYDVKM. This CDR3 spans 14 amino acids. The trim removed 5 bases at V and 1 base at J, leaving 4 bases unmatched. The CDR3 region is CASSHRGHNYGYTF. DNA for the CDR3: TGTGCCAGCAGTCACAGGGGCCATAACTATGGCTACACCTTC.

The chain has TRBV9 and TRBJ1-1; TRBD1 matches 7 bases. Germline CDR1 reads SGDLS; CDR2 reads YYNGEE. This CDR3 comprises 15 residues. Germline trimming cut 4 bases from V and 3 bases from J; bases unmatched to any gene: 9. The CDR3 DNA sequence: TGTGCCAGCAGCCCCAGTAAGGGGACAGACACTGAAGCTTTCTTT. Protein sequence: CASSPSKGTDTEAFF.

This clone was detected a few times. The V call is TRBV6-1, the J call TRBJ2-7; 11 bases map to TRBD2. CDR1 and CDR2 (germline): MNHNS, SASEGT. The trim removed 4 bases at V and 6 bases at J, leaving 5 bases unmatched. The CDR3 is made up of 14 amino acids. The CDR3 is CASSALAGGSEQYV. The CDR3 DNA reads TGTGCCAGCAGTGCGCTAGCGGGAGGTAGCGAGCAGTACGTC.